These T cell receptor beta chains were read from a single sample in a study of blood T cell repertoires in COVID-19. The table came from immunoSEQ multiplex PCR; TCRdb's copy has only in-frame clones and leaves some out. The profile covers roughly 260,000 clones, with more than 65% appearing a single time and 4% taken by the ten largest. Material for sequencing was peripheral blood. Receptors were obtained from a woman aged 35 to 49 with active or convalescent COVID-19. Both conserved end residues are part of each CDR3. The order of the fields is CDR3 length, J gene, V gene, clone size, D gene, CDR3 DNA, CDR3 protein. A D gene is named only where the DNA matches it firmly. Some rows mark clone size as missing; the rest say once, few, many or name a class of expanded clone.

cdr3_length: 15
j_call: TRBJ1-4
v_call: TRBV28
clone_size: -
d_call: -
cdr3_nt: TGTGCCAGCAGTTCGAGATTTGCAACTAATGAAAAACTGTTTTTT
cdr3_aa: CASSSRFATNEKLFF

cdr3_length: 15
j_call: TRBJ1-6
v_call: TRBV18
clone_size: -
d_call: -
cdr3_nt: TGTGCCAGCTCACCACGACAAGACTATAATTCACCCCTCCACTTT
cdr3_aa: CASSPRQDYNSPLHF

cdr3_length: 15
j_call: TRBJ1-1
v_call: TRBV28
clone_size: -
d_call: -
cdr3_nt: TGTGCCATTAGGGGGTCTGGGATACTGAACACTGAAGCTTTCTTT
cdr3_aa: CAIRGSGILNTEAFF

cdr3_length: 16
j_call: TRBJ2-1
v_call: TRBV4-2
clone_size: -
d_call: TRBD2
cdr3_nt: TGTGCCAGCAGCCAAGATGGGGAGGGAGGTTACAATGAGCAGTTCTTC
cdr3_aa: CASSQDGEGGYNEQFF

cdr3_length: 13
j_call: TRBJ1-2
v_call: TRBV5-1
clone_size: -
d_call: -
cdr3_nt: TGCGCCAGCAGCCTAGCGCCGGATCATGGCTACACCTTC
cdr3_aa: CASSLAPDHGYTF

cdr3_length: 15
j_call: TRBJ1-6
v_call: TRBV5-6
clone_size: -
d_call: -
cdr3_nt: TGTGCCAGCAGCCGAATACCCCAGGGAAATTCACCCCTCCACTTT
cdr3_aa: CASSRIPQGNSPLHF

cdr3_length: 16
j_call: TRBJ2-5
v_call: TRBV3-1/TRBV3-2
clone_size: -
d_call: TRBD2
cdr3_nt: TGTGCCAGCAGCCAAGGCACGGGGGGGCTAGAAGAGACCCAGTACTTC
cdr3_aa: CASSQGTGGLEETQYF

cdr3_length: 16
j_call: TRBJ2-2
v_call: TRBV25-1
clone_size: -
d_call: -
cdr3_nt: TGTGCCAGCAGTGAATCCGGAGGGGCGATCACCGGGGAGCTGTTTTTT
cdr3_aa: CASSESGGAITGELFF

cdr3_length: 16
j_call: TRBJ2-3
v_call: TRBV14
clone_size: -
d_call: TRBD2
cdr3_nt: TGTGCCAGCAGCCCGGCGGGGGGCTTCCTCACAGATACGCAGTATTTT
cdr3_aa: CASSPAGGFLTDTQYF

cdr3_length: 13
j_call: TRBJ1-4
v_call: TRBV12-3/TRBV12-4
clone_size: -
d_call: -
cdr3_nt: TGTGCCAGCGGGCTCGGGGGGGATGAAAAACTGTTTTTT
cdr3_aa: CASGLGGDEKLFF

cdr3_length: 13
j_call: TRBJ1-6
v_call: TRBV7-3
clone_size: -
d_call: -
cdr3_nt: TGTGCCAGCAGCCTGGCGACAGATTCACCCCTCCACTTT
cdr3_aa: CASSLATDSPLHF

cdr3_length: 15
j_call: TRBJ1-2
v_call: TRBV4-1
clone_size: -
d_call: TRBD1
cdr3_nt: TGCGCCAGCAGCCAATTACGACAGGGGTTAGGGGGCTACACCTTC
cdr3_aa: CASSQLRQGLGGYTF

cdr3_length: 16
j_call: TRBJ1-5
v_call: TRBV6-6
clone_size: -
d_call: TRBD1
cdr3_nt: TGTGCCAGCAGTTACTTACAGGGGGGCGTAGGGCAGCCCCAGCATTTT
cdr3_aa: CASSYLQGGVGQPQHF

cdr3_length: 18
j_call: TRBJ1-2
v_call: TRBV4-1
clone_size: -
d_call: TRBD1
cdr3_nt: TGCGCCAGCAGCCACACCGGGACAGGGGGCGTCCTTTACTATGGCTACACCTTC
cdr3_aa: CASSHTGTGGVLYYGYTF

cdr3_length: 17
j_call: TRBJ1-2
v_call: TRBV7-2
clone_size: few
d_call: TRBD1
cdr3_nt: TGTGCCAGCAGCTTCGAGACAGGGTCATCGAAGTCCTATGGCTACACCTTC
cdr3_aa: CASSFETGSSKSYGYTF

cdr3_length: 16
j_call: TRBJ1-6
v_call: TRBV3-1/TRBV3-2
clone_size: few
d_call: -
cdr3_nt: TGTGCCAGCAGCCGGAGGGCGGGAGGAAATAATTCACCCCTCCACTTT
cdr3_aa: CASSRRAGGNNSPLHF

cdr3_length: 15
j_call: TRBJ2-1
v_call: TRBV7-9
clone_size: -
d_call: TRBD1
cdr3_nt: TGTGCCAGCAGCTTAGTCGGACAGGGCCACAATGAGCAGTTCTTC
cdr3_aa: CASSLVGQGHNEQFF

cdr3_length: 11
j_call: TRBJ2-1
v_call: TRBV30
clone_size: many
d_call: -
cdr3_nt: TGTGCCTGGGGGGACTGGAATGAGCAGTTCTTC
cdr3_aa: CAWGDWNEQFF

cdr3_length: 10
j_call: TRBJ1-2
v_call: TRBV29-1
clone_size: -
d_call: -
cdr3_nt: TGCAGCGTTTACAGGGTCGGCTACACCTTC
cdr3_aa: CSVYRVGYTF

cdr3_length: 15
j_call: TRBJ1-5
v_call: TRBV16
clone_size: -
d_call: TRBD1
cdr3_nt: TGTGCCAGCAGCCAATCTGGGGACAGATATCAGCCCCAGCATTTT
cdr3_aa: CASSQSGDRYQPQHF

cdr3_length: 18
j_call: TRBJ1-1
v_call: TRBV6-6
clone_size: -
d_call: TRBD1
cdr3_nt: TGTGCCAGCAGTCCTCTTGGACAGGGTATATCCATGAACACTGAAGCTTTCTTT
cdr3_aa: CASSPLGQGISMNTEAFF

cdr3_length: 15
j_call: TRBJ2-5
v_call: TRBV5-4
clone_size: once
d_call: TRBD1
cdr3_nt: TGTGCCAGCAGTCTTGACAGGGGGCAGAAAGAGACCCAGTACTTC
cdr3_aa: CASSLDRGQKETQYF

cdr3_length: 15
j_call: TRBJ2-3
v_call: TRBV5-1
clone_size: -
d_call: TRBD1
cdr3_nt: TGCGCCAGCAGCCAACAGGGGGCGTTCGCAGATACGCAGTATTTT
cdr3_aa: CASSQQGAFADTQYF

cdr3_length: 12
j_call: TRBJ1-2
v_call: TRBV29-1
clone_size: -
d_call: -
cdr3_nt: TGCAGCGTTGAGGAGGGGATCGATGGCTACACCTTC
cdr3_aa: CSVEEGIDGYTF

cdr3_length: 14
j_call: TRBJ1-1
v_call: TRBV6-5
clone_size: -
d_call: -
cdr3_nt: TGTGCCAGCAGGAGAGGCGGCTCGAACACTGAAGCTTTCTTT
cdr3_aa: CASRRGGSNTEAFF

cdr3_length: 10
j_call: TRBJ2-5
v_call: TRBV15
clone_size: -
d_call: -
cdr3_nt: TGTCCTCAGGCTCAAGAGACCCAGTACTTC
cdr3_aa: CPQAQETQYF

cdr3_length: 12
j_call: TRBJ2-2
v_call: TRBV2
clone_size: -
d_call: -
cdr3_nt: TGTGCCAGCAGCGTTGAGCCCGGGGAGCTGTTTTTT
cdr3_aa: CASSVEPGELFF

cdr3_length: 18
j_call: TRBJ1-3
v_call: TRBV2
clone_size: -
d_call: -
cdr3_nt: TGTGCCAGCAGTGGTCTTTCCGCGGGGGGCGCAGCCGGAAACACCATATATTTT
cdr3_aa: CASSGLSAGGAAGNTIYF

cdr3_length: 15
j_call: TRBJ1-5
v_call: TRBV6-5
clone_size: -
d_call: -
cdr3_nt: TGTGCCGCCTCAGCTGGGAGGGGGGTCAATCAGCCCCAGCATTTT
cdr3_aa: CAASAGRGVNQPQHF

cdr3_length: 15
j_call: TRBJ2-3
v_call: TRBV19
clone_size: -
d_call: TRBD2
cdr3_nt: TGTGCCAGTAGTGAAGTAGCGGGGAGCACAGATACGCAGTATTTT
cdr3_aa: CASSEVAGSTDTQYF

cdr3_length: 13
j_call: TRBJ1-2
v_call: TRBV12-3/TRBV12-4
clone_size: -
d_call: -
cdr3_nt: TGTGCCAGCAGTTTTTCGGTGAGCTATGGCTACACCTTC
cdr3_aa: CASSFSVSYGYTF

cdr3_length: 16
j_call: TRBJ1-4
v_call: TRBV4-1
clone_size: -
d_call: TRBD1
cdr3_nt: TGCGCCAGCAGCCAGACCGGGACAGCTACTAATGAAAAACTGTTTTTT
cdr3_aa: CASSQTGTATNEKLFF

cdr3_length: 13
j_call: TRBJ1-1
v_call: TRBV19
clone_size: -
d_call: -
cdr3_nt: TGTGCCAGTAGTATTAGCCCGAACACTGAAGCTTTCTTT
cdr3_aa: CASSISPNTEAFF

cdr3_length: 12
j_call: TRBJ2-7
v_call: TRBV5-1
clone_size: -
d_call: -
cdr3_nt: TGCGCCAGCAGCTTTTCCGGCTACGAGCAGTACTTC
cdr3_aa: CASSFSGYEQYF

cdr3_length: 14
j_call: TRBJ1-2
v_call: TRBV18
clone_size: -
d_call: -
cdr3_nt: TGTGCCAGCTCACCACCGGAGACAGCCTATGGCTACACCTTC
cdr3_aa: CASSPPETAYGYTF

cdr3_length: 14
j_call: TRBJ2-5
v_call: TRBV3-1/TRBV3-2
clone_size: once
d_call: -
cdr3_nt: TGTGCCAGCAGCCAACGGACAGCCCAAGAGACCCAGTACTTC
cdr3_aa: CASSQRTAQETQYF

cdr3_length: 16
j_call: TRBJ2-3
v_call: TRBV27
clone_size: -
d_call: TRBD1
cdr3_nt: TGTGCCAGCAGACTGAGGGACAGGGGAAGCACAGATACGCAGTATTTT
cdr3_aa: CASRLRDRGSTDTQYF

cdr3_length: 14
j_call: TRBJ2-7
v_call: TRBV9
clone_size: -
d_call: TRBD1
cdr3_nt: TGTGCCAGCAGCCCGGGACAGGGGCGCTACGAGCAGTACTTC
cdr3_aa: CASSPGQGRYEQYF

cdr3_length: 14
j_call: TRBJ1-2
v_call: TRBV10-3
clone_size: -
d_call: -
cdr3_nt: TGTGCCACCCTCCAAGGCAGGACAGACTATGGCTACACCTTC
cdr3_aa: CATLQGRTDYGYTF

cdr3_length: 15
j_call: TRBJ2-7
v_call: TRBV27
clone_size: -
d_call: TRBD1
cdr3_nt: TGTGCCAGCAGCCGCCGAGGGACAGGTCACCACGAGCAGTACTTC
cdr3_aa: CASSRRGTGHHEQYF

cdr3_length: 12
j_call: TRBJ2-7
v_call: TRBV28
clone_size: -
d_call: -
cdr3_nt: TGTGCCAGCAGTTCGGGACTCCTCGAGAAGTACTTC
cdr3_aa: CASSSGLLEKYF

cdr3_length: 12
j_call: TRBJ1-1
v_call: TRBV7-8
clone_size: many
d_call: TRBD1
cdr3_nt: TGTGCCAGCAGCGGACAGGCCCCTGAAGCTTTCTTT
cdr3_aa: CASSGQAPEAFF

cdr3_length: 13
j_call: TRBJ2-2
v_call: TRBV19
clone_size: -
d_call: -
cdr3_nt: TGTGCCAGTAGTCAGGGGAACACCGGGGAGCTGTTTTTT
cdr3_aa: CASSQGNTGELFF

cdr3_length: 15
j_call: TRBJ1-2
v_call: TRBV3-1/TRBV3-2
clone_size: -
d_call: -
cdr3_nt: TGTGCCAGCAGCGTCCAACAGGTTCCCCTTTATGGCTACACCTTC
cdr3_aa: CASSVQQVPLYGYTF

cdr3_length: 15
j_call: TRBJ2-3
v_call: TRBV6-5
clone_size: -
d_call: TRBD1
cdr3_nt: TGTGCCAGCACCGGGGACAGGTCCACCAGAGATACGCAGTATTTT
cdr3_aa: CASTGDRSTRDTQYF

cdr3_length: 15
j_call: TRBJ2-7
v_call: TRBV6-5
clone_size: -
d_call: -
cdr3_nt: TGTGCCAGCAGTTACTCGAAGAGACAGTTCTACGAGCAGTACTTC
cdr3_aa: CASSYSKRQFYEQYF

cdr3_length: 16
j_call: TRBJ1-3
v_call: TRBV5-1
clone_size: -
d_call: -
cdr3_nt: TGCGCCAGCAGCTCATGGCAGGGTGGCTCTGGAAACACCATATATTTT
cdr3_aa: CASSSWQGGSGNTIYF

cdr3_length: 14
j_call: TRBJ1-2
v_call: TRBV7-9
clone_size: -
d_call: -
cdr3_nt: TGTGCCAGCAGCTTAGCCTTTCAGGGTGGCGGCTACACCTTC
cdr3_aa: CASSLAFQGGGYTF

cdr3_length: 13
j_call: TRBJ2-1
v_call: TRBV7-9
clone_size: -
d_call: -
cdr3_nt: TGTGCCAGCCAAGAGGGCCGCTACAATGAGCAGTTCTTC
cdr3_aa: CASQEGRYNEQFF